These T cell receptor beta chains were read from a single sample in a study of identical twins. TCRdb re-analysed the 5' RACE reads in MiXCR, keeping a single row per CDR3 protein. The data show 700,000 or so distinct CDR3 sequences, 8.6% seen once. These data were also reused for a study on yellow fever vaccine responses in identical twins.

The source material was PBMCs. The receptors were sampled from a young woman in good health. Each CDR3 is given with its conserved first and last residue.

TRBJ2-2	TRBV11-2	CASNPRVDSLGELFF
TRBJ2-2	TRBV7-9	CASSPQRDTGELFF
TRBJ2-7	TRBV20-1	CSARGLGEQYF
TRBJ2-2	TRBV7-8	CASGFPGNQPGELFF
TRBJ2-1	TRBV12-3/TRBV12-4	CASSWDRGEINEQFF
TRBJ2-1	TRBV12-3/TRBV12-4	CASSFSQPIFRVNEQFF
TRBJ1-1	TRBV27	CASRESTGQLEAFF
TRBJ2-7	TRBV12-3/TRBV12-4	CASSFGLANSYEQYF
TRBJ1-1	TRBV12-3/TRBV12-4	CASSQGLPKNTEAFF
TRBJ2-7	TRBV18	CASSPGTGMLDEQYF
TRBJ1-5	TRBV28	CASSDMTGGNQPQHF
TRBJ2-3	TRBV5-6	CASSPPTGYYTDTQYF
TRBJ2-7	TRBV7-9	CASSLGSSGPYEQYF
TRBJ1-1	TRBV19	CASSMGGGGEAFF
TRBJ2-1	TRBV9	CASSVAGGREFF